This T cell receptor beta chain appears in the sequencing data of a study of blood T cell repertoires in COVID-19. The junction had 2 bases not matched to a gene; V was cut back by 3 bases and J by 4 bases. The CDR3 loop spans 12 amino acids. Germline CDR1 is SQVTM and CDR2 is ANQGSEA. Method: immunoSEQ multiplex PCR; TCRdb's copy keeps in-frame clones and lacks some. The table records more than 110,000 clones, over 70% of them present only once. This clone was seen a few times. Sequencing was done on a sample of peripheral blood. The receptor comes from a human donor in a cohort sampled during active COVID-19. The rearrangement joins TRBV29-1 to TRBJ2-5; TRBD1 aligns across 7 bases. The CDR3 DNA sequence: TGCAGCGTTGAGTCAGGGGGAGAGACCCAGTACTTC. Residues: CSVESGGETQYF.